This T cell receptor (beta chain) appears in the sequencing data of a study of OX40 agonist ivuxolimab in advanced cancers. As for the study in general: Every 2 weeks, patients received ivuxolimab intravenously, dosed at 0.01 to 10 mg/kg. Study-wide results and caveats: Among T cells, CD8+ cells averaged more expanded clones than CD4+ cells. Normalized T-cell clonal expansion was also low in a subset of nonresponders.

Comment on this clone: Its antigen is not known.

Autoimmune disease history or systemic immunosuppression meant exclusion. Trimming took 0 bases from V and 3 from J, leaving 14 bases between them. Germline CDR1 reads LGHNA; CDR2 reads YSLEER. The CDR3 runs to 16 residues. TCRdb's table, derived via immunoSEQ multiplex PCR, lists solely in-frame clones and lacks some. The table lists 60,000 to 75,000 clones, 90% to 95% of them singletons. The chain is built from TRBV4-3 and TRBJ1-2; the D gene is possibly TRBD1 (5 bases). The TCR was taken from an adult with an advanced solid tumor such as melanoma, head and neck, liver or kidney cancer. Here the sequenced sample was CD4+ or CD8+ T cells sorted from blood, taken in a trial of the OX40 agonist ivuxolimab. The CDR3 DNA follows: TGCGCCAGCAGCCAAGATTTACGGGGGAACTACTATGGCTACACCTTC. The encoded protein is CASSQDLRGNYYGYTF.